This T cell receptor beta chain was sequenced during a study of beta chain features in type 1 diabetes. Overall study results and limits: There was a moderate but significant shortening of TCRB CDR3s in all four CD4+ subsets of Type 1 diabetes patients. PCR might favor shorter templates, but any such skew would affect patients and controls equally. Highly expressing activated T cells could be over-counted with a cDNA template.

To note about this clone: Its antigen is currently unknown.

CDR3 length: 15 residues. Per germline, CDR1 SGHDT and CDR2 YYEEEE. V lost 5 bases and J 4 bases, leaving 18 bases between the germline ends. By way of CD45RO/CCR7/CD25/CD127/CD95/CD27, the CD4+ regulatory, stem cell-like memory, central memory and naive cells were sorted. cDNA synthesis used the whole RNA isolate, giving expressed TCRB sequences. Generated by immunoSEQ multiplex PCR, the TCRdb table keeps only in-frame clones and is missing some. The sample yields around 150,000 clones, around 8.5% seen once. This receptor was obtained from a young man in good health. V usage is TRBV5-6 and J usage is TRBJ2-5, with D unresolved. The sample comprised central memory CD4+ T cells from blood. This chain's CDR3 is CASSPFSQVAETQYF. The CDR3 DNA sequence: TGTGCCAGCAGTCCTTTTTCGCAGGTGGCAGAGACCCAGTACTTC.